The 24 T cell receptor beta chains given below trace back to one sample, sequenced in a study of blood T cell repertoires in COVID-19. Generated by immunoSEQ multiplex PCR, the TCRdb table keeps only in-frame clones and is missing some. The data contain approximately 190,000 clones, roughly 82% of them seen just once; the ten biggest clones take up 4% to 6.5%. Sample: PBMCs or T cells enriched from blood (not recorded which). Receptor source: a woman aged 55-75 years with acute COVID-19.

The V gene is TRBV5-1, the J gene TRBJ1-4; 7 bases fit TRBD1. The CDR3 consists of 17 residues. The germline CDR1 and CDR2 sequences are SGHRS and YFSETQ. Trimming took 2 bases from V and 4 from J; bases not matched to a gene: 11. The CDR3 coding sequence is TGCGCCAGCAGCTTCTCGACAGGGAGAGGGAATAATGAAAAACTGTTTTTT. The encoded protein is CASSFSTGRGNNEKLFF.

The rearrangement joins TRBV11-3 to TRBJ2-2; D possibly corresponds to TRBD1 (6 bases). The CDR3 length is 14 residues. Trimming cost V 6 bases and J 4 bases, with 12 bases left between them. Germline CDR1 reads SGHNT; CDR2 reads YENEEA. The CDR3 region is CASSPYRVTGELFF. In DNA form, the CDR3 reads TGTGCCAGCAGTCCTTACAGGGTCACCGGGGAGCTGTTTTTT.

J is TRBJ2-5 and V is TRBV5-1; TRBD1 is a possible D gene (6 bases). Trimming pared 0 bases from V and 6 bases from J, leaving 15 bases between. This CDR3 spans 15 amino acids. Germline loops: CDR1 SGHRS, CDR2 YFSETQ. The chain's CDR3 is CASSLEGQPRKTQYF. The CDR3, as DNA: TGCGCCAGCAGCTTGGAAGGACAGCCAAGGAAGACCCAGTACTTC. Drawing the rest from reference TRBV5-1 and TRBJ2-5, the complete variable domain is KAGVTQTPRYLIKTRGQQVTLSCSPISGHRSVSWYQQTPGQGLQFLFEYFSETQRNKGNFPGRFSGRQFSNSRSEMNVSTLELGDSALYLCASSLEGQPRKTQYFGPGTRLLVL.

The gene calls are TRBV11-2 and TRBJ2-7; D is possibly TRBD2 (6 bases). The CDR3 has 12 amino acids. Trimming left V 3 bases short and J 5 bases short, with 8 bases between. Germline lookup yields CDR1 SGHAT and CDR2 FQNNGV. The CDR3 protein is CASSFGGDEQYV. CDR3 bases: TGTGCCAGCAGCTTCGGAGGGGACGAGCAGTACGTC.

This chain connects TRBV11-2 to TRBJ1-2; D uncertain. There are 14 residues in the CDR3. V was cut by 6 bases and J by 8 bases, with 19 bases left in between. Germline lookup yields CDR1 SGHAT and CDR2 FQNNGV. CDR3 nucleotide sequence: TGTGCCAGCAGTTATTCCGGGAATTCTCTCGGCTACACCTTC. Protein sequence: CASSYSGNSLGYTF.

This chain connects TRBV6-1 to TRBJ1-5, with 8 bases fitting TRBD1. Germline V lookup: CDR1 MNHNS, CDR2 SASEGT. The CDR3 totals 15 residues. Losses at the gene ends were 2 bases for V and 7 bases for J; bases not matched to a gene: 7. The CDR3 nucleotides read TGTGCCAGCAGTGAAACAGGGGGAGGGTCCCAGCCCCAGCATTTT. Translation gives CASSETGGGSQPQHF.

V and J are TRBV7-8 and TRBJ1-2; no clear D gene. V lost 3 bases and J lost 7, with 21 bases in between. Germline V gene lookup returns CDR1 SGHVS and CDR2 FQNEAQ. The CDR3 length is 16 residues. CDR3 protein: CASSLAAGTEQSGYTF. The CDR3 DNA reads TGTGCCAGCAGCTTGGCGGCGGGAACCGAACAAAGTGGCTACACCTTC.

This rearrangement joins TRBV4-1 to TRBJ1-5; D is perhaps TRBD1 (6 bases). Looked up from germline, CDR1 is MGHRA and CDR2 is YSYEKL. V dropped 1 base and J dropped 10 bases, with 8 bases sitting between them. The CDR3 extends over 12 amino acids. In DNA form, the CDR3 reads TGCGCCAGCAGCCAAGTACAGGGCCCCCAGCATTTT. The encoded protein is CASSQVQGPQHF.

The chain has TRBV10-3 and TRBJ2-1, with D possibly matching TRBD1 (5 bases). Germline CDR1 and CDR2: ENHRY and SYGVKD. Between the trimmed V and J ends, which lost 6 bases and 1 base, there was a span of 16 bases. CDR3 length equals 16 residues. The CDR3 reads CAISSGPGKSYNEQFF. The DNA of the CDR3 is TGTGCCATCAGCTCCGGCCCAGGGAAGTCCTACAATGAGCAGTTCTTC.

This chain uses TRBV19 with TRBJ1-4; a possible D gene is TRBD1 (6 bases). Per germline, CDR1 LNHDA and CDR2 SQIVND (reference sequence). The ends were cut back, 6 bases at V and 4 bases at J, with 12 bases in the middle. The CDR3 totals 14 residues. The CDR3 nucleotides are TGTGCCAGTAGACCACAGGGTGTTAATGAAAAACTGTTTTTT. This codes for CASRPQGVNEKLFF.

This clone has more than one count but fewer than ten. The chain couples TRBV10-2 to TRBJ2-3; D ambiguous. V gave up 7 bases and J gave up 2 bases, with 19 bases separating them. Germline V gene data show CDR1 as WSHSY and CDR2 as SAAADI. This CDR3 contains 16 residues. The CDR3 region has the DNA TGCGCCAGCACCCGCGACGGAGACTCTAACACAGATACGCAGTATTTT. Its protein product is CASTRDGDSNTDTQYF.

The chain couples TRBV27 to TRBJ1-4; D gene ambiguous. CDR3 length: 13 amino acids. V gave up 6 bases and J gave up 8 bases, with 13 bases separating them. Germline V lookup: CDR1 MNHEY, CDR2 SMNVEV (reference sequence). The DNA for the CDR3 is TGTGCCAGCAGATACTGGTCAGGAGAAAAACTGTTTTTT. It translates to CASRYWSGEKLFF.

About this clone itself: Other DNA sequences in this specimen translate into the identical CDR3. The chain uses TRBV7-9 and TRBJ2-3, with D tentatively TRBD1 (5 bases). The ends were cut back, 5 bases at V and 2 bases at J, with 11 bases in the middle. CDR3 size: 14 residues. Germline V CDR1 and CDR2: SEHNR, FQNEAQ (reference sequence). The CDR3 bases are TGTGCCAGCAGCCTAAGGGGCTCCACAGATACGCAGTATTTT. Translating gives CASSLRGSTDTQYF.

The rearrangement joins TRBV11-2 to TRBJ1-1; D not resolved. Germline V gene data show CDR1 as SGHAT and CDR2 as FQNNGV. The CDR3 extends over 13 amino acids. Deletions cut 6 bases from V and 4 bases from J, with 12 bases between. CDR3 sequence: CASSIQVGTEAFF. The CDR3 DNA sequence: TGTGCCAGCAGTATCCAGGTGGGCACTGAAGCTTTCTTT. Full variable domain (missing parts from reference TRBV11-2 and TRBJ1-1): EAGVAQSPRYKIIEKRQSVAFWCNPISGHATLYWYQQILGQGPKLLIQFQNNGVVDDSQLPKDRFSAERLKGVDSTLKIQPAKLEDSAVYLCASSIQVGTEAFFGQGTRLTVV.

CDR3 DNA: TGTGCCAGCAGTGAACTAGGGGAAACAGGGGGCAATGAGCAGTTCTTC. Encoded protein: CASSELGETGGNEQFF. The chain employs TRBV25-1 and TRBJ2-1; 8 bases match TRBD1. The germline CDR1 and CDR2 sequences are MGHDK and SYGVNS. V was clipped by 2 bases and J by 6 bases; unmatched bases: 9. The CDR3 consists of 16 residues.

The chain couples TRBV4-3 to TRBJ2-1; D not resolved. Germline V CDR1 and CDR2: LGHNA, YSLEER. With 1 base removed from V and 2 bases from J, the gap between germline ends came to 9 bases. This CDR3 spans 15 amino acids. The CDR3 DNA reads as TGCGCCAGCAGCCAAGTCAGGTATGCCTACAATGAGCAGTTCTTC. Its translation: CASSQVRYAYNEQFF.

The rearrangement joins TRBV5-1 to TRBJ1-3; D gene ambiguous. Trimming left V 2 bases short and J 2 bases short, with 23 bases between. This CDR3 contains 19 residues. Germline V lookup: CDR1 SGHRS, CDR2 YFSETQ. CDR3 amino acids: CASSFRVGGLAVAGNTIYF. The CDR3 DNA reads as TGCGCCAGCAGCTTCCGAGTCGGCGGTTTGGCGGTAGCTGGAAACACCATATATTTT.

This clone was seen a few times. The chain couples TRBV7-2 to TRBJ2-1; 10 positions agree with TRBD2. The CDR3 spans 15 residues. The trim removed 3 bases at V and 3 bases at J, leaving 2 bases unmatched. Germline V gene lookup returns CDR1 SGHTA and CDR2 FQGNSA. CDR3: CASSFWTSGYNEQFF. The CDR3 region has the DNA TGTGCCAGCAGCTTTTGGACTAGCGGCTACAATGAGCAGTTCTTC.

This sequence joins TRBV24-1 and TRBJ2-2; tentative D call: TRBD2 (6 bases). The CDR3 has 14 amino acids. CDR1 is KGHDR, CDR2 SFDVKD, per germline. V was trimmed by 9 bases and J by 5 bases, leaving 15 bases between them. The chain's CDR3 is CATAPGGRTGELFF. In nucleotides, the CDR3 is TGTGCCACCGCTCCAGGAGGGAGGACCGGGGAGCTGTTTTTT.

The rearrangement joins TRBV3-1 (or the pseudogene TRBV3-2) to TRBJ1-1; D perhaps matches TRBD1 (6 bases). The germline V and J ends were trimmed by 4 bases and 1 base, with 13 bases remaining between them. There are 15 residues in the CDR3. Germline loops: CDR1 LGHDT, CDR2 YNNKEL (reference sequence). The CDR3 spells CASSPWVRGNTEAFF. DNA of the CDR3: TGTGCCAGCAGCCCGTGGGTCAGGGGGAACACTGAAGCTTTCTTT.

This clone was counted once. The V gene is TRBV7-6, the J gene TRBJ1-6; D not resolved. V was trimmed by 1 base and J by 6 bases, leaving 10 bases between them. The V gene's germline CDR1 is SGHVS and CDR2 FNYEAQ. The CDR3 sequence is 15 residues long. The CDR3 region is CASSLGGGINSPLHF. In DNA form, the CDR3 reads TGTGCCAGCAGCTTAGGTGGCGGAATTAATTCACCCCTCCACTTT. Variable domain in full (rest from reference TRBV7-6 and TRBJ1-6): GAGVSQSPRYKVTKRGQDVALRCDPISGHVSLYWYRQALGQGPEFLTYFNYEAQQDKSGLPNDRFSAERPEGSISTLTIQRTEQRDSAMYRCASSLGGGINSPLHFGNGTRLTVT.

V and J are TRBV6-5 and TRBJ2-1; 13 nucleotides line up with TRBD2. Germline V CDR1 and CDR2: MNHEY, SVGAGI. V lost 0 bases, J lost 9 bases, and 2 bases stayed unmatched. The CDR3 extends over 15 amino acids. The CDR3 sequence: CASSYSGLAGVEQFF. The CDR3 DNA reads as TGTGCCAGCAGTTACTCCGGACTAGCGGGAGTTGAGCAGTTCTTC.

This chain uses TRBV6-5 with TRBJ1-2; D is possibly TRBD1 (5 bases). Trimming took off 10 bases at V and 8 bases at J, with 17 bases between the two ends. Germline CDR1 and CDR2: MNHEY and SVGAGI. This CDR3 has 12 amino acids. CDR3 sequence: CATLQVGVGYTF. Written as DNA, the CDR3 is TGTGCCACCCTACAAGTAGGGGTCGGCTACACCTTC.

This clone was recorded a few times. The chain employs TRBV11-2 and TRBJ1-5; D not certain. CDR1 and CDR2 from the germline V gene are SGHAT and FQNNGV. V dropped 0 bases and J dropped 7 bases, with 13 bases sitting between them. The CDR3 covers 15 residues. The CDR3 loop is CASSLDLVAGQPQHF. DNA of the CDR3: TGTGCCAGCAGCTTAGATCTCGTAGCCGGGCAGCCCCAGCATTTT.